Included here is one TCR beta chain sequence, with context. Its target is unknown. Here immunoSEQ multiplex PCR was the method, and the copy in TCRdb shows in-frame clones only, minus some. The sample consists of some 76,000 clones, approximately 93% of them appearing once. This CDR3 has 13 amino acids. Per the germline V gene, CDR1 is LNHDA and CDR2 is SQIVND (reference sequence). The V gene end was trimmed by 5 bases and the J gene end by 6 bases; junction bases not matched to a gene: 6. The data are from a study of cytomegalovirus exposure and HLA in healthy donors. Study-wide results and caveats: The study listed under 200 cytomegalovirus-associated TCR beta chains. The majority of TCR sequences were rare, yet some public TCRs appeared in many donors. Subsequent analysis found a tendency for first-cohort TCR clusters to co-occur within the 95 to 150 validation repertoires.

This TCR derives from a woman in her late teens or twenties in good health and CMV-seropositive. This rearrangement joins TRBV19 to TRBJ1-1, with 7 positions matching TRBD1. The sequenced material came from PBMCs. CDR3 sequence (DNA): TGTGCCAGTAGTCACAGGGGACGGGCTGAAGCTTTCTTT. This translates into CASSHRGRAEAFF.